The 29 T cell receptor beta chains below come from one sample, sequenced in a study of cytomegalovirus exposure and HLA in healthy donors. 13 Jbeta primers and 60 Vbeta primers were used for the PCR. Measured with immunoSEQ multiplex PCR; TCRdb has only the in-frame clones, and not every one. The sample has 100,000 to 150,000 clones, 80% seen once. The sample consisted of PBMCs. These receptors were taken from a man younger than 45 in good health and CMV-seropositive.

CDR3 amino acids: CASRKWDRGYSPLHF. The CDR3 DNA is TGTGCCAGTAGGAAATGGGACAGGGGGTATTCACCCCTCCACTTT. V is TRBV19 and J is TRBJ1-6; 11 bases match TRBD1. The junction had 6 bases not matched to a gene; V was cut back by 6 bases and J by 8 bases. The CDR3 has 15 amino acids. Germline V gene sequence: CDR1 LNHDA, CDR2 SQIVND (reference sequence).

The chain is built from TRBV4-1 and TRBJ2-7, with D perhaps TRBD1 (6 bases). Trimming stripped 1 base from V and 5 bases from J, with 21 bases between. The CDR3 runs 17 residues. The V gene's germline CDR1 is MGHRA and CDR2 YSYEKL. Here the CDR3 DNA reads TGCGCCAGCAGCCAAGTAGCCCCTGAACAGGGAAGGAACGAGCAGTACTTC. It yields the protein CASSQVAPEQGRNEQYF.

The CDR3, as DNA: TGTGCCAGCAGGGCCGGGACAGGGCCTAGCCCGGAGCATTTT. Encoded protein: CASRAGTGPSPEHF. The chain recombines TRBV6-5 with TRBJ1-5; 9 bases match TRBD1. There are 14 residues in the CDR3. The trim removed 6 bases at V and 14 bases at J, leaving 14 bases unmatched. Germline CDR1 reads MNHEY; CDR2 reads SVGAGI.

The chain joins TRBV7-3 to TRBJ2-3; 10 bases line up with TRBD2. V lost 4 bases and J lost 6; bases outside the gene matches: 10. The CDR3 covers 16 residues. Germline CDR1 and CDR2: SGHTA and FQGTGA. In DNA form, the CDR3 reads TGTGCCAGCAGCTCCCTAGCGGGGGCGCACAAGGATACGCAGTATTTT. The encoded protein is CASSSLAGAHKDTQYF.

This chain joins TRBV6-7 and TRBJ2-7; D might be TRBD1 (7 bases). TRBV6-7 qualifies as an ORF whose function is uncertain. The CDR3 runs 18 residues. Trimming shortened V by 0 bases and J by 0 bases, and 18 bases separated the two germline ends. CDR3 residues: CASSYSGWRDRNSYEQYF. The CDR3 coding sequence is TGTGCCAGCAGTTACTCAGGGTGGAGGGACAGAAACTCCTACGAGCAGTACTTC.

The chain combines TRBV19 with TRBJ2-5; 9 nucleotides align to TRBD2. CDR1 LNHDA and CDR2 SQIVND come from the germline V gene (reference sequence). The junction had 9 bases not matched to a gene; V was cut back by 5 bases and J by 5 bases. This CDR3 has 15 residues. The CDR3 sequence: CASSDRGGARETQYF. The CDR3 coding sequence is TGTGCCAGTAGTGACCGCGGGGGGGCCAGGGAGACCCAGTACTTC.

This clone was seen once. CDR3 amino acids: CASSLEGGRTEAFF. CDR3 nucleotide sequence: TGTGCCAGCAGCTTAGAGGGGGGGAGAACTGAAGCTTTCTTT. V gene TRBV7-2 combines with J gene TRBJ1-1, with D possibly TRBD1 on 6 matching bases. From germline, CDR1 is SGHTA and CDR2 FQGNSA. The CDR3 has 14 amino acids. The V and J ends lost 1 base and 5 bases respectively, with 11 bases between them.

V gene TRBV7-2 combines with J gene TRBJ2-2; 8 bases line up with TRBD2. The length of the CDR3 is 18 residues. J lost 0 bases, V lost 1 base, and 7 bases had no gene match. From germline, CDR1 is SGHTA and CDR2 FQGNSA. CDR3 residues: CASSLGVSGMTNTGELFF. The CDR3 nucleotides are TGTGCCAGCAGCTTAGGGGTTAGCGGGATGACGAACACCGGGGAGCTGTTTTTT.

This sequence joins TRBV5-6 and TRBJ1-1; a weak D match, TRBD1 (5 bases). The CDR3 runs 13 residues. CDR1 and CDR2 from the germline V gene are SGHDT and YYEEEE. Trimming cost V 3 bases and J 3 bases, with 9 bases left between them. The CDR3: CASSSAGYTEAFF. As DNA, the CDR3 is TGTGCCAGCAGCTCAGCAGGGTACACTGAAGCTTTCTTT.

The CDR3 spells CASGLEGSEKLFF. DNA of the CDR3: TGTGCTAGTGGTTTAGAGGGTTCTGAAAAACTGTTTTTT. The chain uses TRBV12-5 and TRBJ1-4, with no clear D. Looked up from germline, CDR1 is LGHNT and CDR2 is FRNRAP. The CDR3 covers 13 residues. V lost 3 bases to trimming and J lost 7 bases, with 9 bases between them.

The CDR3 here is CASSPGQGSNQPQHF. In DNA form, the CDR3 reads TGTGCCAGCAGCCCCGGACAGGGAAGTAATCAGCCCCAGCATTTT. The J gene is TRBJ1-5, the V gene TRBV4-2; 8 bases are shared with TRBD1. Germline V gene data show CDR1 as LGHNA and CDR2 as YNFKEQ. This CDR3 has 15 residues. Trimming cost V 4 bases and J 4 bases; bases outside gene matches: 6.

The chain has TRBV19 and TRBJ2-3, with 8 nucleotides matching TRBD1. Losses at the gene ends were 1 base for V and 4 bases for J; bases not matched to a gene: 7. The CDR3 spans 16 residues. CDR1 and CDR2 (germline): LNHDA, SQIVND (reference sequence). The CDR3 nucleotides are TGTGCCAGTAGTATAGCCCCAGGGGGCCCACCAGATACGCAGTATTTT. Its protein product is CASSIAPGGPPDTQYF.

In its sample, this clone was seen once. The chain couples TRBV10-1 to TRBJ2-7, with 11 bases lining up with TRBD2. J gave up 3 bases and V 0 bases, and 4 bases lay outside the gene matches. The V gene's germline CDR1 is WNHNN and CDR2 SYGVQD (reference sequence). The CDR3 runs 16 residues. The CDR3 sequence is CASSESGSGGDYEQYF. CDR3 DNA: TGCGCCAGCAGTGAGTCGGGTAGCGGGGGGGACTACGAGCAGTACTTC.

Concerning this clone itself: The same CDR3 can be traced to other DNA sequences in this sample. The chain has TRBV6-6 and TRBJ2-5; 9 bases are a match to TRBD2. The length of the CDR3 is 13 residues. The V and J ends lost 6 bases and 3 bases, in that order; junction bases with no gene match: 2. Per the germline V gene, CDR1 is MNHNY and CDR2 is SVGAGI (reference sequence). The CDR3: CASRIAGEETQYF. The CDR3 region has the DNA TGTGCCAGCAGGATAGCGGGGGAAGAGACCCAGTACTTC.

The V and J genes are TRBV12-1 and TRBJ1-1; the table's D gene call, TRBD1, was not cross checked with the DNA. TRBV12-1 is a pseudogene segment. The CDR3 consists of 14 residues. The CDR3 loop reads CASSCRGRNTEAFF. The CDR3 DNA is TGTGCCAGCAGCTGTAGGGGCAGGAACACTGAAGCTTTCTTT.

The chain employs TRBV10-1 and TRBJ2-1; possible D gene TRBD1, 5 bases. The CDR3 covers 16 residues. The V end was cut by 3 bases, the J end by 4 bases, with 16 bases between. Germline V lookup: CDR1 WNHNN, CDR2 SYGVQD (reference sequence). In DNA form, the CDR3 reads TGCGCCAGCAGTGACCTCCCCAGGGCCGGTTACAATGAGCAGTTCTTC. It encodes CASSDLPRAGYNEQFF.

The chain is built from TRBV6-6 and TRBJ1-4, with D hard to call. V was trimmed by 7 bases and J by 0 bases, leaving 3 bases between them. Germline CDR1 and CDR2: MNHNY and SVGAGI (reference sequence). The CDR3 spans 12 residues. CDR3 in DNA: TGTGCCAGCACCGCAACTAATGAAAAACTGTTTTTT. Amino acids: CASTATNEKLFF.

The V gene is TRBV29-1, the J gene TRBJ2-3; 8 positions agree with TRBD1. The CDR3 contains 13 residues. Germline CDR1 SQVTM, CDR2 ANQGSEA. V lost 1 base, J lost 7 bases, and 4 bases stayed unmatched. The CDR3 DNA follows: TGCAGCGTTGAAGTGGACAGGGATTATACGCAGTATTTT. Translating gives CSVEVDRDYTQYF.

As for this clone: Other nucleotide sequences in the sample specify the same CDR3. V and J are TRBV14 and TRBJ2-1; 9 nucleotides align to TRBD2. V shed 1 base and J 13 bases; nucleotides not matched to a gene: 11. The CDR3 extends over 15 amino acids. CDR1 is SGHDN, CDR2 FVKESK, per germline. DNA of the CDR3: TGTGCCAGCAGCCAAGTCTATCCTAGCGGGGAAGCTCAGTTCTTC. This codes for CASSQVYPSGEAQFF.

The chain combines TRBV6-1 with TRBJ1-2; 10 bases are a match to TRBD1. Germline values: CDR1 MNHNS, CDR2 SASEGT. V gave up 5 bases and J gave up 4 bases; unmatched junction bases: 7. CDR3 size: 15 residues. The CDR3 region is CASSPQTGGGYGYTF. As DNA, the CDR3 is TGTGCCAGCAGTCCACAGACAGGGGGCGGCTATGGCTACACCTTC.

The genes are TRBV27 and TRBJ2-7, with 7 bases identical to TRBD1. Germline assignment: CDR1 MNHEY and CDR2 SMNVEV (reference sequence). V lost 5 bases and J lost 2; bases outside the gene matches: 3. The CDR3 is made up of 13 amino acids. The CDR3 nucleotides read TGTGCCAGCAGTCCAGGGACAGCCTACGAGCAGTACTTC. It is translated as CASSPGTAYEQYF.

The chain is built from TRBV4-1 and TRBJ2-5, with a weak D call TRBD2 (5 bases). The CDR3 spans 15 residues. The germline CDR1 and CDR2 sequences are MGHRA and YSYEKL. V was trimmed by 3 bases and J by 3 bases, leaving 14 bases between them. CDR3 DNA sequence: TGCGCCAGCAGCCAGGCCTTACTAGGTAAAGAGACCCAGTACTTC. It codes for CASSQALLGKETQYF.

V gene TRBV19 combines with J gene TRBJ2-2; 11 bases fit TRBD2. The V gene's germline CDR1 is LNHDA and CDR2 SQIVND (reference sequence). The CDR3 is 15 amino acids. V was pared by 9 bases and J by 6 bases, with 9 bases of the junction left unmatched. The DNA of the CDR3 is TGTGCCAGCACTCCCTTACTAGCGGGGGCCGGGGAGCTGTTTTTT. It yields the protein CASTPLLAGAGELFF.

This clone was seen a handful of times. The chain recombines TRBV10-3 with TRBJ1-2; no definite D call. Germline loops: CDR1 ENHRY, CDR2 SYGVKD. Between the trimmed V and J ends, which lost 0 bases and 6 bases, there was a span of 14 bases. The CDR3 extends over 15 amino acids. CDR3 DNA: TGTGCCATCAGTGAGTCTACCGCTACCCATGATGGCTACACCTTC. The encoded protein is CAISESTATHDGYTF.

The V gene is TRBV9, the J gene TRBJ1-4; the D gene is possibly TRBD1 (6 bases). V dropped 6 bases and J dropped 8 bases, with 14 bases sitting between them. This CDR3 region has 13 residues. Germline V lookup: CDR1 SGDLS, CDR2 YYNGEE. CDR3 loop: CASNGRGDEKLFF. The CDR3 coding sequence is TGTGCCAGCAACGGCAGGGGAGACGAAAAACTGTTTTTT. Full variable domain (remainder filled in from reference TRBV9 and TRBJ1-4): DSGVTQTPKHLITATGQRVTLRCSPRSGDLSVYWYQQSLDQGLQFLIQYYNGEERAKGNILERFSAQQFPDLHSELNLSSLELGDSALYFCASNGRGDEKLFFGSGTQLSVL.

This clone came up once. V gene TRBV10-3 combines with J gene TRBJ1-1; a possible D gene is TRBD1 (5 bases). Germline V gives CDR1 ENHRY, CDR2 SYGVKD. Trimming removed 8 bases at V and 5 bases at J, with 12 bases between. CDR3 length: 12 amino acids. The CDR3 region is CAIRGSGTEAFF. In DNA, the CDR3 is TGTGCCATCCGGGGGAGTGGAACTGAAGCTTTCTTT.

CDR3 in amino acids: CASSLADYRGVYEQYF. CDR3 DNA sequence: TGTGCCAGCAGCTTGGCCGATTACAGGGGGGTTTACGAGCAGTACTTC. The chain carries TRBV5-8 and TRBJ2-7; 8 nucleotides agree with TRBD1. The CDR3 runs 16 residues. Germline assignment: CDR1 SGHTS and CDR2 YDEGEE. Unmatched junction bases numbered 9, after V lost 0 bases and J lost 4 bases.

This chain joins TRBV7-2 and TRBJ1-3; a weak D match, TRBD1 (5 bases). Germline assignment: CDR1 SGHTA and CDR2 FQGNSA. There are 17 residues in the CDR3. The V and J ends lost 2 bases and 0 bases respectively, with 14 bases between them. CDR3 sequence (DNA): TGTGCCAGCAGCTTACAAGCCCTCAGGGCCTCTGGAAACACCATATATTTT. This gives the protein CASSLQALRASGNTIYF. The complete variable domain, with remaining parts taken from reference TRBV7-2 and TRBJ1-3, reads GAGVSQSPSNKVTEKGKDVELRCDPISGHTALYWYRQSLGQGLEFLIYFQGNSAPDKSGLPSDRFSAERTGGSVSTLTIQRTQQEDSAVYLCASSLQALRASGNTIYFGEGSWLTVV.

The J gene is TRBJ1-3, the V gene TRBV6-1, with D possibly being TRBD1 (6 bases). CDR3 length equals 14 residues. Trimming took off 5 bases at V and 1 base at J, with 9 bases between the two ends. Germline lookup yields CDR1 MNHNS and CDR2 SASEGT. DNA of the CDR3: TGTGCCAGCAGTTTCCAGGGGTCTGGAAACACCATATATTTT. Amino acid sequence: CASSFQGSGNTIYF.